This TCR beta chain comes out of a study of blood T cell repertoires in COVID-19. Germline V gene sequence: CDR1 SGHRS, CDR2 YFSETQ. Trimming at V came to 2 bases and at J to 0 bases, leaving 4 bases not matched to a gene. This CDR3 spans 15 amino acids. The method was immunoSEQ multiplex PCR; TCRdb's version includes in-frame clones alone and lacks a portion of them. Among approximately 110,000 clones listed, 86% were seen once. This clonotype originated in a human donor in a cohort sampled during active COVID-19. The chain has TRBV5-1 and TRBJ1-2; TRBD1 aligns across 7 bases. The sample was peripheral blood. CDR3 nucleotide sequence: TGCGCCAGCAGCTTCCAGGGGGTGACTAACTATGGCTACACCTTC. As protein: CASSFQGVTNYGYTF.